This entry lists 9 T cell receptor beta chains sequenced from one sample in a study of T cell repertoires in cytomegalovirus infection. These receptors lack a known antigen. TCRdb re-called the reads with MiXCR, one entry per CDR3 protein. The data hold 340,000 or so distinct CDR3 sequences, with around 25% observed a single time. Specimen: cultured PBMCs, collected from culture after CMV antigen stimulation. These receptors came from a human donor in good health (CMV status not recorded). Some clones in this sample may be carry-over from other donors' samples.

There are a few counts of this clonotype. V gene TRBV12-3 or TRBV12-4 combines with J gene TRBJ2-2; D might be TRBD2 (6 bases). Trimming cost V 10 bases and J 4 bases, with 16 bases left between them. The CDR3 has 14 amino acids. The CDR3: CAIRRAASTGELFF. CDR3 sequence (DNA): TGTGCCATACGGAGGGCCGCGAGCACCGGGGAGCTGTTTTTT.

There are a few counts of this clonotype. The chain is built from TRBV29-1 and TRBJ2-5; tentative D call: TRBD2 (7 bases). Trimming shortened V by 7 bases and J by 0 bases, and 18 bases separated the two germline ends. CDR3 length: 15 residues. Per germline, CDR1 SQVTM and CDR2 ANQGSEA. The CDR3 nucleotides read TGCAGCGCGGGGAGGGGGACTTGGTACCAAGAGACCCAGTACTTC. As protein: CSAGRGTWYQETQYF.

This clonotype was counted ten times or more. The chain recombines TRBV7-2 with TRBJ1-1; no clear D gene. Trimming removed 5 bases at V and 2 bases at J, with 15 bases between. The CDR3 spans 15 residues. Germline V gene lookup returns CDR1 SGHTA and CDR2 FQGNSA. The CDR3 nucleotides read TGTGCCAGCAGCCCCGTGCCGGGAGGAAACACTGAAGCTTTCTTT. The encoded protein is CASSPVPGGNTEAFF.

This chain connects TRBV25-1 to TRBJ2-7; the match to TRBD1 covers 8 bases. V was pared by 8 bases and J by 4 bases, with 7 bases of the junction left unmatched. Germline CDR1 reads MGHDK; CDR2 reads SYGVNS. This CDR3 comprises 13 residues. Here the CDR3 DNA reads TGTGCCAGCGGGACAGGTGATTTGTACGAGCAGTACTTC. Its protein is CASGTGDLYEQYF.

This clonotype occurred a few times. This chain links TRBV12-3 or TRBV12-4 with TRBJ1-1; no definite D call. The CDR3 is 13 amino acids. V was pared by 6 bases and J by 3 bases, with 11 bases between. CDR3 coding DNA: TGTGCCAGCAGACTTAATGAGTACACTGAAGCTTTCTTT. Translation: CASRLNEYTEAFF.

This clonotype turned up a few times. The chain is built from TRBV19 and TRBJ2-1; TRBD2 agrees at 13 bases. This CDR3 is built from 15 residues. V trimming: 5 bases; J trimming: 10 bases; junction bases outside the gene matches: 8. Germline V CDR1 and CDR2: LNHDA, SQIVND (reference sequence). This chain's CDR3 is CASSLLAGGPREQFF. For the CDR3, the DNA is TGTGCCAGTAGTCTACTAGCGGGAGGGCCCAGGGAGCAGTTCTTC.

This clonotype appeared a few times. CDR3 DNA: TGTGCCAGCAGTTACAGGCAGACCTACAATGAGCAGTTCTTC. This translates into CASSYRQTYNEQFF. The chain is built from TRBV6-1 and TRBJ2-1; maybe TRBD1 (5 bases). From germline, CDR1 is MNHNS and CDR2 SASEGT. The CDR3 has 14 residues. V was cut by 5 bases and J by 2 bases, with 10 bases left in between.

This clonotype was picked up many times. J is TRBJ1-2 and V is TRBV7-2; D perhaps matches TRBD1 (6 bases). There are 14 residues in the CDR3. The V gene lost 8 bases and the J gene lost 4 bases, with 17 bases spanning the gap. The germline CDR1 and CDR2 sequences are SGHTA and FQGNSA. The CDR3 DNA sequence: TGTGCCAGCGGTCGGCAGGGGCAAGGCTATGGCTACACCTTC. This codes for CASGRQGQGYGYTF.

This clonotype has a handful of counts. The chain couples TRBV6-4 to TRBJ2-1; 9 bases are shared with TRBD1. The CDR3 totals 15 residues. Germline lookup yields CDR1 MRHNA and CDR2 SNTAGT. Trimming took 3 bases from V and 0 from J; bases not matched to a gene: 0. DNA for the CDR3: TGTGCCAGCAGTGAGGACAGGGGCTCCTACAATGAGCAGTTCTTC. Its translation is CASSEDRGSYNEQFF.